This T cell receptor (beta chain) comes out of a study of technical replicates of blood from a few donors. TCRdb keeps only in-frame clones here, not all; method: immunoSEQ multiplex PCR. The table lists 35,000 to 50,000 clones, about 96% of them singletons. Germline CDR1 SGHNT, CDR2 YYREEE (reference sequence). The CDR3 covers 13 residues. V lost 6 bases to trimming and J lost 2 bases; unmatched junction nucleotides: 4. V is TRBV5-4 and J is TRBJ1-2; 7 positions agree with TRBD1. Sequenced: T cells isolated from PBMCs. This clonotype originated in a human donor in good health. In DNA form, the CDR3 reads TGTGCCAGCACGGGACAGCCCAACTATGGCTACACCTTC. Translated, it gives CASTGQPNYGYTF.